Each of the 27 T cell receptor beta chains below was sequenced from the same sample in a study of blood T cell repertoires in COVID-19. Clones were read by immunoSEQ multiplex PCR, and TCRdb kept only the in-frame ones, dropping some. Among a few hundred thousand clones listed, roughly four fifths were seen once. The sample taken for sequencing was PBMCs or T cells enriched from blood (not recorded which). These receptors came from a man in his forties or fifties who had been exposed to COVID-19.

CDR3 sequence (DNA): TGTGCCAGCAGCGCGACAGGGGTGGACACCATATATTTT. Translation gives CASSATGVDTIYF. The chain is built from TRBV7-3 and TRBJ1-3; TRBD1 matches 8 bases. Germline values: CDR1 SGHTA, CDR2 FQGTGA. This CDR3 region has 13 residues. V shed 5 bases and J 8 bases; nucleotides not matched to a gene: 5.

CDR3 sequence: CASSSLDRVNEKLFF. The CDR3 DNA sequence: TGCGCCAGCAGCTCCCTGGACAGAGTTAATGAAAAACTGTTTTTT. This chain links TRBV5-1 with TRBJ1-4; maybe TRBD1 (6 bases). CDR3 length: 15 amino acids. V was shortened by 3 bases and J by 4 bases, with 13 bases between the two germline ends. Germline-derived CDR1 and CDR2 are SGHRS and YFSETQ.

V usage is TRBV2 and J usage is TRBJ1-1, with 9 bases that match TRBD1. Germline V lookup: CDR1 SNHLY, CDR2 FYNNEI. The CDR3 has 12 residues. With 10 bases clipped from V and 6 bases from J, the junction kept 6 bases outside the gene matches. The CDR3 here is CATRDRAAEAFF. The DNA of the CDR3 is TGTGCCACCCGGGACAGGGCGGCTGAAGCTTTCTTT.

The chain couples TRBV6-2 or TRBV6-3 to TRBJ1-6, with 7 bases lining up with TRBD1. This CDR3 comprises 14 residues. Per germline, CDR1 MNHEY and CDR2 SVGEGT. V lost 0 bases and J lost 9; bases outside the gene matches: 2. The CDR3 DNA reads TGTGCCAGCAGTTACTCGACAGGGAGTTCACCCCTCCACTTT. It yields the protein CASSYSTGSSPLHF.

For the CDR3, the DNA is TGTGCCAGCAGCATTCCGGGACTAAATGAGCAGTTCTTC. Its translation: CASSIPGLNEQFF. J is TRBJ2-1 and V is TRBV12-3 or TRBV12-4; TRBD2 agrees at 7 bases. CDR3 length: 13 residues. V gave up 6 bases and J gave up 7 bases; unmatched junction bases: 6.

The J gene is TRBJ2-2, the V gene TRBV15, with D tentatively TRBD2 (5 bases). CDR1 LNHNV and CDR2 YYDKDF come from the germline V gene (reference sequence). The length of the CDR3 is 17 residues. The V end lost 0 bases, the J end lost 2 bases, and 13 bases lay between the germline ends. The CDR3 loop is CATSRDRGQANTGELFF. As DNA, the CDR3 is TGTGCCACCAGCAGAGATCGCGGGCAGGCTAACACCGGGGAGCTGTTTTTT.

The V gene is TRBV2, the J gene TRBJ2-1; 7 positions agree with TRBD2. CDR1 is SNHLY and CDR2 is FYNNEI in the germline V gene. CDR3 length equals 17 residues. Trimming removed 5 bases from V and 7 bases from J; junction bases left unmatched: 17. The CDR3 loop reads CASSRQPGTTSMNEQFF. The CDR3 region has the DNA TGTGCCAGCAGTAGGCAGCCAGGGACTACTTCTATGAATGAGCAGTTCTTC.

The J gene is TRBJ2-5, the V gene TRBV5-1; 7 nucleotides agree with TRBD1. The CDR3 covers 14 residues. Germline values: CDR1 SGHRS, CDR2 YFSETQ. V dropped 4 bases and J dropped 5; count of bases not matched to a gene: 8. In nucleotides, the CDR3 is TGCGCCAGCAGCACGACAGGGATCAGGGAGACCCAGTACTTC. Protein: CASSTTGIRETQYF.

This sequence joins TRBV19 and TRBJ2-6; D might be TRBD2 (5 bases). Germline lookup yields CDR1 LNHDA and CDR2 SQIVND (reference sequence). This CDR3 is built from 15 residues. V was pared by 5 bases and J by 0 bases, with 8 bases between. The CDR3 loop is CASSGESSGANVLTF. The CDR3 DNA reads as TGTGCCAGTAGTGGGGAGTCCTCTGGGGCCAACGTCCTGACTTTC.

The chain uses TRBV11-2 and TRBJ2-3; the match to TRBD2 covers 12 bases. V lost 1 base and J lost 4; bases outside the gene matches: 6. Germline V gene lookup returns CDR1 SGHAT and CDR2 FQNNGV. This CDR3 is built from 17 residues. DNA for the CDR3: TGTGCCAGCAGCTTAGGCCCTAGCGGGAGGGAGTCAGATACGCAGTATTTT. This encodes CASSLGPSGRESDTQYF. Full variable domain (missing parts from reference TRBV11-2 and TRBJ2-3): EAGVAQSPRYKIIEKRQSVAFWCNPISGHATLYWYQQILGQGPKLLIQFQNNGVVDDSQLPKDRFSAERLKGVDSTLKIQPAKLEDSAVYLCASSLGPSGRESDTQYFGPGTRLTVL.

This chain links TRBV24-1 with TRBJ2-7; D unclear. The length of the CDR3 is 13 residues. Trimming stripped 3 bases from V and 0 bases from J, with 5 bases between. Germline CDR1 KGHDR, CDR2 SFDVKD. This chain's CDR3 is CATSDRSSYEQYF. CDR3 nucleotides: TGTGCCACCAGTGATAGGAGCTCCTACGAGCAGTACTTC.

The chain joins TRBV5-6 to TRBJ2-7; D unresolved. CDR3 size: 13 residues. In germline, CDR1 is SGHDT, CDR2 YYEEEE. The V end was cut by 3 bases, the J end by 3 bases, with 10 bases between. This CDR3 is CASSSDFNYEQYF. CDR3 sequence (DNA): TGTGCCAGCAGCTCTGACTTCAACTACGAGCAGTACTTC.

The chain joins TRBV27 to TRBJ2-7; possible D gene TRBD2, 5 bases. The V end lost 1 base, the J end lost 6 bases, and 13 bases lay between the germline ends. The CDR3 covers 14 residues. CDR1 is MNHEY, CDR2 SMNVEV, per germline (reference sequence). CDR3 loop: CASSLLGSRGEQYF. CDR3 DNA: TGTGCCAGCAGTTTATTGGGGAGTCGGGGCGAGCAGTACTTC.

The chain's CDR3 is CASSLWVGLAGDNEQFF. The CDR3 nucleotides are TGTGCCAGCAGTTTATGGGTGGGACTAGCGGGAGACAATGAGCAGTTCTTC. V is TRBV27 and J is TRBJ2-1, with 14 bases identical to TRBD2. The CDR3 consists of 17 residues. Germline lookup yields CDR1 MNHEY and CDR2 SMNVEV (reference sequence). The ends lost 1 base at V and 5 bases at J; junction bases unmatched: 4.

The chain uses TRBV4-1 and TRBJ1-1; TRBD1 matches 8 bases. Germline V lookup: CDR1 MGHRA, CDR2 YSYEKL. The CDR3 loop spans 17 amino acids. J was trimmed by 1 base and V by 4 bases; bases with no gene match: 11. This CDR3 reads CASSLPSGGQGNTEAFF. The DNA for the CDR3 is TGCGCCAGCAGCCTCCCCTCAGGCGGACAGGGGAACACTGAAGCTTTCTTT.

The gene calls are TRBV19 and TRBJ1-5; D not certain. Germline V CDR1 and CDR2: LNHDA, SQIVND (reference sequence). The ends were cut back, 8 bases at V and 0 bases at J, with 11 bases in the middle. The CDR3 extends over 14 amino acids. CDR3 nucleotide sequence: TGTGCCAGTTGGGAGGACGGTAGCAATCAGCCCCAGCATTTT. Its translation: CASWEDGSNQPQHF.

Here the CDR3 DNA reads TGTGCCAGCAGCCCCAGCGGTCCATCTCTATTGGCTTTCTTT. Protein: CASSPSGPSLLAFF. J is TRBJ1-1 and V is TRBV11-2; D is undetermined. V dropped 5 bases and J dropped 11 bases, with 21 bases sitting between them. The germline gives CDR1 SGHAT, CDR2 FQNNGV. This CDR3 has 14 residues.

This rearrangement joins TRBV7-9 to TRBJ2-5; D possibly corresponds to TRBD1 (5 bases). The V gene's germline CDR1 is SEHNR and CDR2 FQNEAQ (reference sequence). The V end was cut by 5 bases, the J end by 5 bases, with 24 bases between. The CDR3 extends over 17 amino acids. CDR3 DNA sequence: TGTGCCAGCAGCCCCTTTCCTAAGGTAGTAGGGGCTGAGACCCAGTACTTC. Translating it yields CASSPFPKVVGAETQYF.

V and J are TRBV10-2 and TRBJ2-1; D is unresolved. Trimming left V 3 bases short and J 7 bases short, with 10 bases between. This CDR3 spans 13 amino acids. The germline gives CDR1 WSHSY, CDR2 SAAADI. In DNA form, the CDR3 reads TGCGCCAGCAGTGATCCCCCCGGGAATGAGCAGTTCTTC. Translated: CASSDPPGNEQFF.

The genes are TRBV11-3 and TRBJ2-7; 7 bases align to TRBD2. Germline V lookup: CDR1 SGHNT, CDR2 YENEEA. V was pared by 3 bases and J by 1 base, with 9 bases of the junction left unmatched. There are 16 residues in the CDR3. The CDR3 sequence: CASSFSSGTRSYEQYF. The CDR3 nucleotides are TGTGCCAGCAGCTTCTCGAGCGGGACCCGTTCCTACGAGCAGTACTTC.

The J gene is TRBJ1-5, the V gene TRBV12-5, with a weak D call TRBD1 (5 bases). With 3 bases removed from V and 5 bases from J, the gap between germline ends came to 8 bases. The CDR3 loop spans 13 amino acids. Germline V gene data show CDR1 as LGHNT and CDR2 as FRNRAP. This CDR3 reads CASGFGGDQPQHF. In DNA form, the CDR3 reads TGTGCTAGTGGTTTCGGAGGGGATCAGCCCCAGCATTTT.

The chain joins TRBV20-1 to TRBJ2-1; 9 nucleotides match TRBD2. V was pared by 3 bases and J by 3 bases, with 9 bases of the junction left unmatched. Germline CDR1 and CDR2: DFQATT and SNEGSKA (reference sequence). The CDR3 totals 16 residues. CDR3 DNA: TGCAGTGCTAGTTTCGGAGCGGGAGGATTCTACAATGAGCAGTTCTTC. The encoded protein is CSASFGAGGFYNEQFF.

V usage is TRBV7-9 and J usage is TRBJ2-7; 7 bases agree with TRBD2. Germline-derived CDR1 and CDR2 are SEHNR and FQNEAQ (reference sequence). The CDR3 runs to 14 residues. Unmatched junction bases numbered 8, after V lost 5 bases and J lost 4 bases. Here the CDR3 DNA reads TGTGCCAGCAGCCTCAGCGGGGTAGTGTACGAGCAGTACTTC. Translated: CASSLSGVVYEQYF. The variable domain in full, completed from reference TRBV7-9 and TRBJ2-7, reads DTGVSQNPRHKITKRGQNVTFRCDPISEHNRLYWYRQTLGQGPEFLTYFQNEAQLEKSRLLSDRFSAERPKGSFSTLEIQRTEQGDSAMYLCASSLSGVVYEQYFGPGTRLTVT.

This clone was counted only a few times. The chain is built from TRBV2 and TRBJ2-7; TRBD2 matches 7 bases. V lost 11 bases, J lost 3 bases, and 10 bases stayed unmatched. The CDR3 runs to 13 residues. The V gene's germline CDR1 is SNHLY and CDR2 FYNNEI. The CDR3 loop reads CAGELASGYEQYF. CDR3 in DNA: TGTGCCGGAGAACTTGCTAGCGGCTACGAGCAGTACTTC.

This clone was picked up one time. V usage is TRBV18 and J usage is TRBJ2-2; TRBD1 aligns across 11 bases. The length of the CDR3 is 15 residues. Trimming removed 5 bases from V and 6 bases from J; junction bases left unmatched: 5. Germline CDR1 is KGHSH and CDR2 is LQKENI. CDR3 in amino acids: CASSSQGQGAGELFF. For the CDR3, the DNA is TGTGCCAGCTCATCCCAGGGACAGGGGGCCGGGGAGCTGTTTTTT.

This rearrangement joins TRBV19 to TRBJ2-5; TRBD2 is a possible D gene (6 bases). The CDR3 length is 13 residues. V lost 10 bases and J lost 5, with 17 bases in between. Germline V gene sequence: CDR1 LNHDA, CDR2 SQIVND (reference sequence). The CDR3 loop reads CATETGVGETQYF. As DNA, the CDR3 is TGTGCCACCGAAACGGGAGTCGGGGAGACCCAGTACTTC.

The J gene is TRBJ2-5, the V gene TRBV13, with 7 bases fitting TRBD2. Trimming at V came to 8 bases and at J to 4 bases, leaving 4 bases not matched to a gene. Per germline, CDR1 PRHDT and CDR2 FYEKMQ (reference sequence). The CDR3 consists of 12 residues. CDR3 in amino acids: CASGRAVETQYF. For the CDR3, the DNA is TGTGCCAGCGGGAGGGCCGTAGAGACCCAGTACTTC.